This entry concerns a single T cell receptor beta chain. The antigen is unknown. The sequenced fragment ends 3 residues before the CDR3 boundary, so the rest is inferred from the germline J gene. V shed 1 base and J 1 base; nucleotides not matched to a gene: 1. The germline CDR1 and CDR2 sequences are SEHNR and FQNEAQ (reference sequence). This CDR3 has 15 residues. The data originate from a study of T cells in women clearing cervical HPV infection. Sequenced by immunoSEQ multiplex PCR; TCRdb stores in-frame clones only, minus some. The listing records roughly 20,000 clones. Findings and caveats of the study: TRBV6-7 relative abundance averaged roughly 0.1% in cases and approximately 0.15% in controls.

This sequence joins TRBV7-9 and TRBJ1-5; 7 nucleotides align to TRBD1. This sequence was found in a woman aged 18 to 75 with a cervical HPV16 infection that either progressed to CIN3+ or cleared (not recorded which). The sample taken for sequencing was blood buffy coat. CDR3 bases read: TGTGCCAGCAGCTTAGGCAGGGGGAGCAATCAGCCC. Its protein product is CASSLGRGSNQP. The whole CDR3 protein reads CASSLGRGSNQPQHF.